These 19 T cell receptor beta chains were all obtained from the same sample, sequenced in a study of blood T cell repertoires in COVID-19. Generated by immunoSEQ multiplex PCR, the TCRdb table keeps only in-frame clones and is missing some. The sample lists under 300,000 clones, around 85% seen once, with roughly 9.6% in the top ten. Sequencing input: peripheral blood. The receptors come from a woman of 80 years or more with acute or convalescent COVID-19.

CDR3 bases: TGTGCCAGCAGCGTAACTAGCGGGGGGGCCGGAAATGAGCAGTTCTTC. It yields the protein CASSVTSGGAGNEQFF. The chain combines TRBV9 with TRBJ2-1; TRBD2 matches 13 bases. The length of the CDR3 is 16 residues. The ends lost 1 base at V and 7 bases at J; junction bases unmatched: 5. In germline, CDR1 is SGDLS, CDR2 YYNGEE.

The chain uses TRBV3-1 (or the pseudogene TRBV3-2) and TRBJ2-3, with 7 bases matching TRBD2. There are 16 residues in the CDR3. Germline loops: CDR1 LGHDT, CDR2 YNNKEL (reference sequence). V shed 1 base and J 0 bases; nucleotides not matched to a gene: 4. CDR3 DNA: TGTGCCAGCAGCCAAGGATTTAGCGGGAGCACAGATACGCAGTATTTT. Its protein product is CASSQGFSGSTDTQYF.

This rearrangement joins TRBV4-1 to TRBJ2-3; 12 nucleotides agree with TRBD2. The CDR3 runs 15 residues. J lost 6 bases, V lost 6 bases, and 7 bases had no gene match. Germline lookup yields CDR1 MGHRA and CDR2 YSYEKL. The CDR3 here is CASRPSGGALDTQYF. The CDR3 bases are TGCGCCAGCAGACCTAGCGGGGGGGCCTTGGATACGCAGTATTTT.

This clone was recorded once. This chain joins TRBV21-1 and TRBJ2-2; whether TRBD1, the table's D call, matches the DNA was not checked. TRBV21-1 is described as a pseudogene. This CDR3 has 15 amino acids. This chain's CDR3 is CASSTQGINTGELFF. The CDR3 DNA follows: TGTGCCAGCAGCACACAGGGTATAAACACCGGGGAGCTGTTTTTT.

This sequence joins TRBV28 and TRBJ1-5, with D unresolved. The CDR3 has 13 residues. CDR1 MDHEN and CDR2 SYDVKM come from the germline V gene. Trimming took 5 bases from V and 9 from J, leaving 14 bases between them. CDR3 DNA sequence: TGTGCCAGCAGTCCTCAAGCAAAACTGCCCCAGCATTTT. Protein sequence: CASSPQAKLPQHF.

This chain links TRBV30 with TRBJ1-5, with TRBD1 matching over 7 bases. The CDR3 runs to 15 residues. V lost 3 bases to trimming and J lost 3 bases; unmatched junction nucleotides: 8. Germline loops: CDR1 GTSNPN, CDR2 SVGIG (reference sequence). CDR3 sequence: CAWSSAGGVNQPQHF. CDR3 nucleotide sequence: TGTGCCTGGAGCTCGGCAGGGGGAGTCAATCAGCCCCAGCATTTT.

The chain carries TRBV6-5 and TRBJ2-1; D not resolved. Trimming took 7 bases from V and 7 from J, leaving 8 bases between them. The CDR3 is 11 residues long. Germline CDR1 and CDR2: MNHEY and SVGAGI. CDR3: CASIEINEQFF. The CDR3 DNA sequence: TGTGCCAGCATAGAGATTAATGAGCAGTTCTTC.

The CDR3 coding sequence is TGTGCCAGCAGTCCTCAACAGGGGAGAAACACTGAAGCTTTCTTT. It yields the protein CASSPQQGRNTEAFF. This chain connects TRBV6-5 to TRBJ1-1; 7 bases align to TRBD1. J gave up 2 bases and V 5 bases, and 8 bases lay outside the gene matches. This CDR3 region has 15 residues. From germline, CDR1 is MNHEY and CDR2 SVGAGI.

The chain has TRBV6-2 or TRBV6-3 and TRBJ1-2, with TRBD1 identical over 8 bases. Germline V CDR1 and CDR2: MNHEY, SVGEGT. The V gene end was trimmed by 5 bases and the J gene end by 4 bases; junction bases not matched to a gene: 6. The CDR3 has 14 residues. DNA of the CDR3: TGTGCCAGCAGTCGAGACAGGGGAAGCTATGGCTACACCTTC. Residues: CASSRDRGSYGYTF.

The rearrangement uses TRBV5-6 and TRBJ1-6, with D perhaps matching TRBD1 (5 bases). Looked up from germline, CDR1 is SGHDT and CDR2 is YYEEEE. CDR3 size: 16 residues. The ends were cut back, 4 bases at V and 9 bases at J, with 20 bases in the middle. The CDR3: CASSPLGRGAFSPLHF. CDR3 DNA sequence: TGTGCCAGCAGCCCCCTCGGGAGAGGGGCATTTTCACCCCTCCACTTT.

The gene calls are TRBV14 and TRBJ2-4; D possibly corresponds to TRBD1 (6 bases). The V gene's germline CDR1 is SGHDN and CDR2 FVKESK. With 4 bases removed from V and 2 bases from J, the gap between germline ends came to 15 bases. The CDR3 has 16 amino acids. In DNA, the CDR3 is TGTGCCAGCAGCCCAACAGGGACCGAGCCCAAAAACATTCAGTACTTC. It specifies CASSPTGTEPKNIQYF.

V is TRBV19 and J is TRBJ1-2; 8 bases match TRBD1. The J segment lost 0 bases and the V segment lost 6 bases, leaving 6 bases of the junction unmatched. The germline gives CDR1 LNHDA, CDR2 SQIVND (reference sequence). The CDR3 runs to 15 residues. In nucleotides, the CDR3 is TGTGCCAGTAGCCCCGGACAGGGTCCTAACTATGGCTACACCTTC. It yields the protein CASSPGQGPNYGYTF.

V gene TRBV3-1 (or the pseudogene TRBV3-2) combines with J gene TRBJ1-2, with 10 nucleotides matching TRBD1. V dropped 0 bases and J dropped 8; count of bases not matched to a gene: 6. The CDR3 is 15 residues long. CDR1 and CDR2 (germline): LGHDT, YNNKEL (reference sequence). This CDR3 is CASSQEGQGFGGYTF. The DNA of the CDR3 is TGTGCCAGCAGCCAAGAGGGACAGGGGTTCGGGGGCTACACCTTC.

The rearrangement links TRBV5-4 to TRBJ2-3; D is possibly TRBD2 (5 bases). The CDR3 covers 14 residues. Trimming took off 0 bases at V and 7 bases at J, with 12 bases between the two ends. The V gene's germline CDR1 is SGHNT and CDR2 YYREEE (reference sequence). This CDR3 is CASSLAGLGNTQYF. CDR3 coding DNA: TGTGCCAGCAGCTTGGCGGGGTTGGGGAATACGCAGTATTTT.

This clone was seen a few times. The chain joins TRBV5-4 to TRBJ2-1; D uncertain. This CDR3 region has 15 residues. CDR1 SGHNT and CDR2 YYREEE come from the germline V gene (reference sequence). Deletions cut 0 bases from V and 1 base from J, with 8 bases between. The CDR3 sequence is CASSLVADSYNEQFF. The CDR3, as DNA: TGTGCCAGCAGCTTGGTGGCAGATTCCTACAATGAGCAGTTCTTC. The full variable domain, completed using reference TRBV5-4 and TRBJ2-1, is ETGVTQSPTHLIKTRGQQVTLRCSSQSGHNTVSWYQQALGQGPQFIFQYYREEENGRGNFPPRFSGLQFPNYSSELNVNALELDDSALYLCASSLVADSYNEQFFGPGTRLTVL.

The chain employs TRBV7-8 and TRBJ1-3; D is undetermined. Deletions cut 7 bases from V and 0 bases from J, with 13 bases between. The CDR3 runs 15 residues. The germline CDR1 and CDR2 sequences are SGHVS and FQNEAQ. The CDR3 nucleotides read TGTGCCAGCACCATTGACATTGGCTCTGGAAACACCATATATTTT. Its translation is CASTIDIGSGNTIYF.

The gene calls are TRBV2 and TRBJ2-5; possibly TRBD1 for D (6 bases). This CDR3 comprises 14 residues. Trimming pared 2 bases from V and 5 bases from J, leaving 12 bases between. CDR1 and CDR2 (germline): SNHLY, FYNNEI. CDR3 coding DNA: TGTGCCAGCAGTGAACAGGGGCTTGGGGAGACCCAGTACTTC. This gives the protein CASSEQGLGETQYF.

The gene calls are TRBV7-2 and TRBJ2-7; TRBD2 matches at 11 bases. J lost 2 bases, V lost 2 bases, and 2 bases had no gene match. The CDR3 covers 15 residues. CDR1 SGHTA and CDR2 FQGNSA come from the germline V gene. CDR3 protein: CASSLTSGGPYEQYF. CDR3 coding DNA: TGTGCCAGCAGCTTAACTAGCGGGGGCCCCTACGAGCAGTACTTC.

The V gene is TRBV2, the J gene TRBJ2-6, with D uncertain. This CDR3 has 14 residues. The germline gives CDR1 SNHLY, CDR2 FYNNEI. With 4 bases removed from V and 0 bases from J, the gap between germline ends came to 4 bases. The CDR3, as DNA: TGTGCCAGCAGTGCCCGCTCTGGGGCCAACGTCCTGACTTTC. It is translated as CASSARSGANVLTF.